Reported below is one T cell receptor (beta chain). Its antigen is unidentified. Germline CDR1 and CDR2: GTSNPN and SVGIG (reference sequence). The ends lost 1 base at V and 10 bases at J; junction bases unmatched: 4. This CDR3 region has 13 residues. The sample belongs to a study of cytomegalovirus exposure and HLA in healthy donors. Study results and caveats: Through in vitro validation, three CMV-associated chains were shown to be specific for CMV antigens. TCR beta sequences reportedly predicted the HLA-A and HLA-B alleles of most subjects accurately.

In the PCR, 60 Vbeta and 13 Jbeta primers were used. Measured with immunoSEQ multiplex PCR; TCRdb has only the in-frame clones, and not every one. The repertoire holds about 120,000 clones, with around 80% as singletons. Though probably carrying unrecorded immune exposures, donors were nominally healthy at sampling. The material sequenced was PBMCs. V and J are TRBV30 and TRBJ1-6; the match to TRBD1 covers 7 bases. The clonotype comes from a female donor in good health and CMV-seropositive. CDR3 DNA: TGTGCCTGGAGTGGACAGGGTATGTCACCCCTCCACTTT. Amino acids: CAWSGQGMSPLHF.